A selection of T cell receptor beta chains follows, all from one sample in a study of T cell repertoires in cytomegalovirus infection. One entry per CDR3 protein results from TCRdb running MiXCR on the reads. The top ten hold under 25% of the sample, which has around 70,000 distinct CDR3 sequences, 3% to 4% seen once. Sequenced sample: PBMCs. These receptors were taken from a human donor in good health (CMV status not recorded). Some clones in this sample may be carry-over from other donors' samples. The CDR3 runs from the conserved cysteine through the conserved F or W. D genes are given only for firm matches. Size is omitted from some rows. Given values are once, few, many or a class for expanded clones.

D gene	J gene	clone size	V gene	CDR3 protein	CDR3 DNA
.	TRBJ2-6	many	TRBV7-2	CASSLVGTGANVLTF	TGTGCCAGCAGCTTAGTAGGAACTGGGGCCAACGTCCTGACTTTC
.	TRBJ2-5	many	TRBV20-1	CSAPYRAWGGETQYF	TGCAGTGCTCCTTACCGGGCCTGGGGCGGGGAGACCCAGTACTTC
.	TRBJ1-1	.	TRBV10-3	CAIGTQGNTEAFF	TGTGCCATCGGGACACAGGGGAACACTGAAGCTTTCTTT
.	TRBJ2-2	few	TRBV29-1	CSVRLALGAPGELFF	TGCAGCGTTCGGTTGGCTCTGGGGGCCCCCGGGGAGCTGTTTTTT
TRBD1	TRBJ1-1	many	TRBV7-2	CASSLRTGGSEAFF	TGTGCCAGCAGCCTTCGGACAGGGGGTTCTGAAGCTTTCTTT
.	TRBJ1-2	many	TRBV4-3	CASSQGRDYGYTF	TGCGCCAGCAGCCAAGGGAGGGACTATGGCTACACCTTC
.	TRBJ2-1	.	TRBV6-2/TRBV6-3	CSSSRIDEQFF	TGTTCCAGCAGTCGAATAGATGAGCAGTTCTTC
TRBD1	TRBJ1-1	many	TRBV7-9	CASSPHVGQGGTEAFF	TGTGCCAGCAGCCCCCATGTGGGACAGGGAGGCACTGAAGCTTTCTTT
TRBD1	TRBJ1-5	many	TRBV7-2	CASSPGQGSFQPQHF	TGTGCCAGCAGCCCGGGACAGGGTTCGTTTCAGCCCCAGCATTTT
.	TRBJ2-1	many	TRBV11-1	CASSLAYSYNEQFF	TGTGCCAGCAGCCTAGCGTATTCTTACAATGAGCAGTTCTTC
.	TRBJ2-2	.	TRBV7-2	CASNLGDPGELFF	TGTGCCAGCAACCTGGGGGACCCCGGGGAGCTGTTTTTT
.	TRBJ1-5	many	TRBV7-2	CASSLGGVQPQHF	TGTGCCAGCAGCTTAGGAGGGGTACAGCCCCAGCATTTT
.	TRBJ2-7	many	TRBV18	CASSPLEGLGNEQYF	TGTGCCAGCTCACCCCTCGAGGGGTTGGGAAACGAGCAGTACTTC
.	TRBJ1-5	many	TRBV6-2/TRBV6-3	CASSSPNQPQHF	TGTGCCAGCAGTTCCCCCAATCAGCCCCAGCATTTT
.	TRBJ2-7	many	TRBV18	CASSPDNLGHSYEQYF	TGTGCCAGCTCACCAGATAATTTGGGTCACTCCTACGAGCAGTACTTC
.	TRBJ2-5	many	TRBV7-3	CASSLTPGGETQYF	TGTGCCAGCAGCTTAACGCCGGGTGGGGAGACCCAGTACTTC
.	TRBJ2-5	many	TRBV7-2	CASSLAGGVVETQYF	TGTGCCAGCAGCTTAGCAGGGGGAGTAGTAGAGACCCAGTACTTC
.	TRBJ1-1	many	TRBV24-1	CASPQLNTEAFF	TGTGCCTCACCTCAGCTGAACACTGAAGCTTTCTTT
.	TRBJ1-6	many	TRBV7-2	CASSLNGGKNSPLHF	TGTGCCAGCAGCTTAAATGGGGGGAAGAATTCACCCCTCCACTTT
.	TRBJ2-5	many	TRBV7-2	CASSPGRETQYF	TGTGCCAGCAGCCCCGGGCGAGAGACCCAGTACTTC
.	TRBJ1-3	many	TRBV7-8	CASSFGLSAGRSGNTIYF	TGTGCCAGCAGCTTTGGACTATCAGCGGGGCGCTCTGGAAACACCATATATTTT
.	TRBJ2-5	many	TRBV7-2	CASSPGPGETQYF	TGTGCCAGCAGCCCCGGCCCAGGGGAGACCCAGTACTTC